A single sample gave rise to the 17 T cell receptor beta chains below, sequenced in a study of blood T cell repertoires in COVID-19. The data were produced by immunoSEQ multiplex PCR, yet TCRdb's version contains in-frame clones alone and is incomplete. Of more than 65,000 clones in the sample, 70% to 85% were seen once. Input material: peripheral blood. The source of these receptors is a woman in her forties or fifties with acute or convalescent COVID-19.

The chain recombines TRBV9 with TRBJ2-1; perhaps TRBD2 as D (5 bases). The germline V gene encodes CDR1 SGDLS and CDR2 YYNGEE. The CDR3 has 16 residues. V dropped 0 bases and J dropped 4 bases, with 14 bases sitting between them. CDR3 nucleotide sequence: TGTGCCAGCAGCGTAGATATTCGGACTCAGTACAATGAGCAGTTCTTC. This codes for CASSVDIRTQYNEQFF. Full variable domain (outside the CDR3, taken from reference TRBV9 and TRBJ2-1): DSGVTQTPKHLITATGQRVTLRCSPRSGDLSVYWYQQSLDQGLQFLIQYYNGEERAKGNILERFSAQQFPDLHSELNLSSLELGDSALYFCASSVDIRTQYNEQFFGPGTRLTVL.

This clone appeared once. The chain carries TRBV30 and TRBJ2-7; 14 bases match TRBD2. V shed 2 bases and J 4 bases; nucleotides not matched to a gene: 4. CDR3 length: 15 residues. Germline values: CDR1 GTSNPN, CDR2 SVGIG (reference sequence). CDR3: CAWSTGLAGGYEQYF. CDR3 sequence (DNA): TGTGCCTGGAGTACCGGACTAGCGGGAGGTTACGAGCAGTACTTC.

The gene calls are TRBV7-9 and TRBJ1-1; the D is unclear. CDR3 length: 13 amino acids. CDR1 and CDR2 (germline): SEHNR, FQNEAQ (reference sequence). With 5 bases removed from V and 10 bases from J, the gap between germline ends came to 17 bases. In DNA form, the CDR3 reads TGTGCCAGCAGCCCTCTTCCACATGTTGTAGCTTTCTTT. Protein product: CASSPLPHVVAFF.

The chain carries TRBV4-2 and TRBJ2-3, with no clear D. V lost 4 bases, J lost 2 bases, and 10 bases lay in between. In germline, CDR1 is LGHNA, CDR2 YNFKEQ. The CDR3 covers 14 residues. This CDR3 reads CASSLAAVTDTQYF. For the CDR3, the DNA is TGTGCCAGCAGCCTCGCGGCGGTCACAGATACGCAGTATTTT.

This clone was counted a few times. The chain couples TRBV4-1 to TRBJ1-4; a possible D gene is TRBD1 (5 bases). The CDR3 is 15 amino acids. Between the trimmed V and J ends, which lost 5 bases and 3 bases, there was a span of 13 bases. Germline CDR1 and CDR2: MGHRA and YSYEKL. The CDR3 is CASSTRGVSNEKLFF. DNA of the CDR3: TGCGCCAGCAGCACCCGGGGGGTATCTAATGAAAAACTGTTTTTT.

The genes are TRBV6-6 and TRBJ1-1; a weak D match, TRBD1 (6 bases). V gave up 4 bases and J gave up 10 bases, with 22 bases separating them. CDR3 size: 15 residues. Germline V CDR1 and CDR2: MNHNY, SVGAGI (reference sequence). The CDR3 sequence: CASSSSTGTAVRAFF. CDR3 sequence (DNA): TGTGCCAGCAGTTCCTCTACAGGGACGGCCGTGAGAGCTTTCTTT.

V and J are TRBV29-1 and TRBJ2-7, with a tentative D call TRBD2 (6 bases). Germline V gene sequence: CDR1 SQVTM, CDR2 ANQGSEA. The V end lost 2 bases, the J end lost 8 bases, and 16 bases lay between the germline ends. This CDR3 contains 13 residues. DNA for the CDR3: TGCAGCGTTGAAAGGCGGCCGGGGGAGAAGCAGTACTTC. This encodes CSVERRPGEKQYF.

The chain carries TRBV4-1 and TRBJ2-1; D may be TRBD1 (6 bases). This CDR3 has 15 amino acids. Trimming cost V 0 bases and J 11 bases, with 17 bases left between them. CDR1 is MGHRA, CDR2 YSYEKL, per germline. Here the CDR3 reads CASSQDLTGWGKQFF. The CDR3 nucleotides are TGCGCCAGCAGCCAAGATCTAACAGGGTGGGGTAAGCAGTTCTTC.

The rearrangement links TRBV5-6 to TRBJ1-5, with a weak D call TRBD1 (5 bases). V gave up 4 bases and J gave up 6 bases, with 14 bases separating them. Germline-derived CDR1 and CDR2 are SGHDT and YYEEEE. The CDR3 totals 14 residues. CDR3 region: CASSRRGGGQPQHF. As DNA, the CDR3 is TGTGCCAGCAGCCGTCGTGGGGGAGGTCAGCCCCAGCATTTT. Variable domain in full (rest from reference TRBV5-6 and TRBJ1-5): DAGVTQSPTHLIKTRGQQVTLRCSPKSGHDTVSWYQQALGQGPQFIFQYYEEEERQRGNFPDRFSGHQFPNYSSELNVNALLLGDSALYLCASSRRGGGQPQHFGDGTRLSIL.

The V and J genes are TRBV19 and TRBJ1-5; 9 nucleotides match TRBD1. CDR1 and CDR2 (germline): LNHDA, SQIVND (reference sequence). This CDR3 comprises 12 residues. J lost 5 bases, V lost 8 bases, and 1 base had no gene match. CDR3 DNA sequence: TGTGCCAGTTGGACAGGGGATCAGCCCCAGCATTTT. Amino acids: CASWTGDQPQHF.

This chain links TRBV11-2 with TRBJ2-2, with 7 bases fitting TRBD1. Per germline, CDR1 SGHAT and CDR2 FQNNGV. The length of the CDR3 is 12 residues. J gave up 8 bases and V 5 bases, and 2 bases lay outside the gene matches. CDR3 in DNA: TGTGCCAGCAGCCAGGGGGAGGGGGAGCTGTTTTTT. It encodes CASSQGEGELFF.

This chain uses TRBV30 with TRBJ2-5; a weak D match, TRBD1 (6 bases). This CDR3 is 14 amino acids long. Germline-derived CDR1 and CDR2 are GTSNPN and SVGIG (reference sequence). Trimming left V 3 bases short and J 2 bases short, with 13 bases between. Here the CDR3 reads CAWSPRGGQETQYF. In nucleotides, the CDR3 is TGTGCCTGGAGCCCGCGAGGGGGACAAGAGACCCAGTACTTC.

This chain connects TRBV7-6 to TRBJ1-1; 7 bases map to TRBD1. The length of the CDR3 is 14 residues. V lost 5 bases and J lost 0; bases outside the gene matches: 3. The V gene's germline CDR1 is SGHVS and CDR2 FNYEAQ. Written as DNA, the CDR3 is TGTGCCAGCAGCAAGACAGGGATGAACACTGAAGCTTTCTTT. Translating gives CASSKTGMNTEAFF.

The rearrangement joins TRBV7-9 to TRBJ1-2; D is uncertain. The CDR3 loop spans 13 amino acids. V was shortened by 5 bases and J by 3 bases, with 10 bases between the two germline ends. From germline, CDR1 is SEHNR and CDR2 FQNEAQ (reference sequence). The CDR3 coding sequence is TGTGCCAGCAGCCCCGGGTCCGACTATGGCTACACCTTC. This sequence encodes CASSPGSDYGYTF.

This chain joins TRBV7-3 and TRBJ2-1; 9 nucleotides match TRBD2. CDR3 length equals 15 residues. Germline CDR1 reads SGHTA; CDR2 reads FQGTGA. V dropped 1 base and J dropped 2; count of bases not matched to a gene: 0. The CDR3 DNA follows: TGTGCCAGCAGCTTAAGACTAGCGGCCTACAATGAGCAGTTCTTC. Encoded protein: CASSLRLAAYNEQFF.

CDR3 sequence reads: CASSFRELAGVGDTQYF. CDR3 DNA sequence: TGTGCCAGCAGCTTTAGAGAGCTGGCAGGGGTGGGCGATACGCAGTATTTT. V and J are TRBV13 and TRBJ2-3; TRBD1 might be the D (6 bases). V shed 3 bases and J shed 6 bases, with 22 bases lying between them. The germline V gene encodes CDR1 PRHDT and CDR2 FYEKMQ (reference sequence). The CDR3 has 17 residues.

This clone was detected once. The chain employs TRBV28 and TRBJ2-1; 14 bases agree with TRBD2. CDR3 length: 16 residues. V shed 4 bases, J shed 9 bases, and the junction held 8 bases outside the gene matches. Germline V CDR1 and CDR2: MDHEN, SYDVKM. For the CDR3, the DNA is TGTGCCAGCAGTTCCGGGACTAGCGGGAGTACCGGTGAGCAGTTCTTC. Its protein is CASSSGTSGSTGEQFF.